This T cell receptor beta chain was identified in a study of identical twins. Study findings and constraints: With abundant cord blood beta clonotypes, insertions were fewer; memory repertoires showed no such pattern. Where beta out-of-frame sequences were concerned, excess twin sharing was weaker. Out-of-frame alpha sequences shared between twins exhibited an excess of low generation probability.

Germline-derived CDR1 and CDR2 are LNHNV and YYDKDF (reference sequence). The CDR3 totals 20 residues. With 3 bases clipped from V and 4 bases from J, the junction kept 16 bases outside the gene matches. This clonotype was seen a handful of times. Its antigen is unidentified. A single record per CDR3 protein comes from TCRdb applying MiXCR to the 5' RACE reads. The sample includes about 220,000 distinct CDR3 sequences, 7.5% of them seen just once. The sample was also reused in another study, on yellow fever vaccine responses in identical twins. From that second work: Twins' vaccine T cell response reportedly seemed partly convergent, partly personalized.

The chain has TRBV15 and TRBJ2-5, with TRBD2 identical over 14 bases. This TCR was recovered from a woman aged 18-29 years in good health. The sample was CD8+ T cells sorted from blood. DNA of the CDR3: TGTGCCACCAGCAGGGCGTGGACTAGCGGGGGGCTAACGGAAGGAGAGACCCAGTACTTC. Encoded protein: CATSRAWTSGGLTEGETQYF.